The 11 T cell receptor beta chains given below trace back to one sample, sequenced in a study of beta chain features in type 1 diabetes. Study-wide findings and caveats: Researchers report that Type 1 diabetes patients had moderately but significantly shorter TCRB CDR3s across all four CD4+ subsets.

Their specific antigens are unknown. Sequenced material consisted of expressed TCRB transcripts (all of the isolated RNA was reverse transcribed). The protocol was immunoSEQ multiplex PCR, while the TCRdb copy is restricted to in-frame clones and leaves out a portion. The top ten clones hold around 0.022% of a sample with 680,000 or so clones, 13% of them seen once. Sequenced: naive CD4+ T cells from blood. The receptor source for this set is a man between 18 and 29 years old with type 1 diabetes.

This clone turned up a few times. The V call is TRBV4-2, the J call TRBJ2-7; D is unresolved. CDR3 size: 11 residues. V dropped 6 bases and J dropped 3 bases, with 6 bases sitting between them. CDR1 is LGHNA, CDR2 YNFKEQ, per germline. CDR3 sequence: CASSNNYEQYF. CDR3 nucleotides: TGTGCCAGCAGTAATAACTACGAGCAGTACTTC.

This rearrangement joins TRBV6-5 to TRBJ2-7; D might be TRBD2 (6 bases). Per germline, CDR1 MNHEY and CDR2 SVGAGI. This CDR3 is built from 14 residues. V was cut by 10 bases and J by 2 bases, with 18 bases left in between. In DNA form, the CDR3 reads TGTGCCACACACGGAGCGGGCATTACCTACGAGCAGTACTTC. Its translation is CATHGAGITYEQYF.

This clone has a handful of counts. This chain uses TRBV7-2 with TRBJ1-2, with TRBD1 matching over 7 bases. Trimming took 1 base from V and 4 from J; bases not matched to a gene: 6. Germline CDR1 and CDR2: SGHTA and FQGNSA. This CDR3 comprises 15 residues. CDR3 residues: CASSLESGGPYGYTF. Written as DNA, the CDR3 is TGTGCCAGCAGCTTAGAATCAGGGGGACCCTATGGCTACACCTTC. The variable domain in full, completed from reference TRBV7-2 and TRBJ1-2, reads GAGVSQSPSNKVTEKGKDVELRCDPISGHTALYWYRQSLGQGLEFLIYFQGNSAPDKSGLPSDRFSAERTGGSVSTLTIQRTQQEDSAVYLCASSLESGGPYGYTFGSGTRLTVV.

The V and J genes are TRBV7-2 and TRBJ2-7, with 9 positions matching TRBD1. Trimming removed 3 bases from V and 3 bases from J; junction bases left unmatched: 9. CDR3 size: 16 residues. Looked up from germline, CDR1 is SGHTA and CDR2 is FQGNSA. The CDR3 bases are TGTGCCAGCAGCTTTAATGCCAGGACAGGGGTCTACGAGCAGTACTTC. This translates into CASSFNARTGVYEQYF.

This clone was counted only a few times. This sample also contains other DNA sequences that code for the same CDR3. The CDR3 region is CASSIQGARETQYF. The DNA of the CDR3 is TGTGCCAGTAGTATACAGGGGGCACGGGAGACCCAGTACTTC. This rearrangement joins TRBV19 to TRBJ2-5; 8 bases agree with TRBD1. The CDR3 has 14 residues. CDR1 and CDR2 (germline): LNHDA, SQIVND (reference sequence). V dropped 2 bases and J dropped 5; count of bases not matched to a gene: 4.

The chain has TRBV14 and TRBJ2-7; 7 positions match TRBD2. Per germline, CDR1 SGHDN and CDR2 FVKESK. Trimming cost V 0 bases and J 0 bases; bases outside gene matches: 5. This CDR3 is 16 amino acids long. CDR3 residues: CASSQDKASGSYEQYF. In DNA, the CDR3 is TGTGCCAGCAGCCAAGATAAGGCTAGCGGCTCCTACGAGCAGTACTTC.

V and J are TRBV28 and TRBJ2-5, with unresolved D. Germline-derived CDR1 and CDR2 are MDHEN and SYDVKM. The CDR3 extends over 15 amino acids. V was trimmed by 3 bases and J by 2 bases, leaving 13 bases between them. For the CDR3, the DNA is TGTGCCAGCAGTTTGGGTCGGGCGGATCAAGAGACCCAGTACTTC. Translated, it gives CASSLGRADQETQYF.

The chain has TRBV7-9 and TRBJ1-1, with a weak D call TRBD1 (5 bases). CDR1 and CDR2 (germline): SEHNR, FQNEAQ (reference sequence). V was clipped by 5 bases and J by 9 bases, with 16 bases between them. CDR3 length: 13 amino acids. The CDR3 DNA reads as TGTGCCAGCAGCCGGGGTGGGACCCAGAAAGCTTTCTTT. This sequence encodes CASSRGGTQKAFF.

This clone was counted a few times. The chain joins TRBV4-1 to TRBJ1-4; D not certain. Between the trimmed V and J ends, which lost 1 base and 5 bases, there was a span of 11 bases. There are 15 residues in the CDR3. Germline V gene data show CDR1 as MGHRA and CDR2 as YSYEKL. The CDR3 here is CASSQVGSPNEKLFF. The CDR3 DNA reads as TGCGCCAGCAGCCAAGTGGGGTCGCCAAATGAAAAACTGTTTTTT.

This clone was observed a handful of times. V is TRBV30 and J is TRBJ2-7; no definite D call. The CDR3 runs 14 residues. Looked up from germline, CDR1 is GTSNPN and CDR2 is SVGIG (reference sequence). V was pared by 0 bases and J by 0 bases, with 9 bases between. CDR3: CAWSVRPSSYEQYF. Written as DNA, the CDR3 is TGTGCCTGGAGTGTACGGCCCAGCTCCTACGAGCAGTACTTC.

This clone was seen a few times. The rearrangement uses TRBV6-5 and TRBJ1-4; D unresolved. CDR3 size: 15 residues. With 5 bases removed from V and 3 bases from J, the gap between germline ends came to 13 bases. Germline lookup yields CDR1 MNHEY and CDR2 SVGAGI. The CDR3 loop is CASSRYTLPNEKLFF. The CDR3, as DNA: TGTGCCAGCAGTCGCTACACTTTACCTAATGAAAAACTGTTTTTT.